This T cell receptor beta chain was identified during a study of T cell responses to AZD1222 COVID-19 vaccine. Of note for this clone: What it binds is not known.

Only in-frame clones appear in the TCRdb table, and some are missing; sequencing was by immunoSEQ multiplex PCR. Of about 160,000 clones listed, roughly 90% are singletons. J was trimmed by 4 bases and V by 1 base; bases with no gene match: 3. Germline V lookup: CDR1 SGHVS, CDR2 FQNEAQ. This CDR3 contains 14 residues. Second doses that came at about 4 or about 12 weeks were put together. General observations from the study: Samples come after the peak T cell response, not at day 14. Elevations in Spike-specific TCR breadth and depth followed administration of two AZD1222 doses.

V is TRBV7-8 and J is TRBJ1-2, with TRBD1 identical over 7 bases. The sample in question was peripheral blood, obtained 28 days after the second AZD1222 dose. This receptor was identified in an adult who received the AZD1222 COVID-19 vaccine. The CDR3 bases are TGTGCCAGCAGCTTAGGGTGGACAGGCTATGGCTACACCTTC. This codes for CASSLGWTGYGYTF.